This T cell receptor beta chain was recovered during a study of monozygotic twins with cystic fibrosis. Study overall: Libraries were built from around 3 micrograms of fragmented DNA using around 16 PCR cycles. Study results and limitations: In this small cohort, shared CDR3 numbers showed no association with age, concordance or disease severity. Low clonality (median about 0.0095) suggested a mostly naive repertoire. V usage most resembled the co-twin in 13 of 16 pairs.

A note on this clone: Antigen specificity is unknown.

The CDR3 is made up of 20 amino acids. After removal of 3 bases from V and 2 bases from J, the junction contained 15 bases not matched to a gene. Germline V gene lookup returns CDR1 SGDLS and CDR2 YYNGEE. The protocol was immunoSEQ multiplex PCR, while the TCRdb copy is restricted to in-frame clones and leaves out a portion. The sample yields 34,000 or so clones, under 95% seen once. The origin of this receptor is a boy aged 2 to 10 with cystic fibrosis. The rearrangement uses TRBV9 and TRBJ2-2, with 11 nucleotides matching TRBD2. The sample taken for sequencing was blood. CDR3 in DNA: TGTGCCAGCAGCGCCTACGCGGGGCTAGCGGGGGGTTCTAACACCGGGGAGCTGTTTTTT. Translation: CASSAYAGLAGGSNTGELFF.